A single sample is the source of the 10 T cell receptor beta chains below, sequenced in a study of T cell changes during pregnancy in multiple sclerosis. TCRdb keeps only in-frame clones here, not all; method: immunoSEQ multiplex PCR. The table records roughly 40,000 clones, more than 90% of them present only once. The sequenced sample was CD4+ T cells from peripheral blood mononuclear cells, obtained after pregnancy. These receptors came from a female donor in good health, enrolled as a control in a pregnancy study.

CDR3 nucleotide sequence: TGTGCCAGCATCCATTCTGCCGGGGTGAACACTGAAGCTTTCTTT. Amino acid sequence: CASIHSAGVNTEAFF. The chain has TRBV6-1 and TRBJ1-1; D gene uncertain. CDR3 size: 15 residues. The ends were cut back, 7 bases at V and 0 bases at J, with 15 bases in the middle. CDR1 and CDR2 from the germline V gene are MNHNS and SASEGT.

With regard to this clone: A read error may produce the germline difference seen at one junction end. The chain combines TRBV19 with TRBJ2-4; D may be TRBD2 (6 bases). CDR1 and CDR2 from the germline V gene are LNHDA and SQIVND (reference sequence). CDR3 length: 18 residues. In DNA, the CDR3 is TGTGCCAGCAGTATCTCGGGGGATACGAGAAGAGCCAAAAACATTCAGTACTTC. Translation gives CASSISGDTRRAKNIQYF.

J is TRBJ2-7 and V is TRBV19; a weak D match, TRBD2 (6 bases). The CDR3 totals 14 residues. Trimming took 5 bases from V and 2 from J, leaving 13 bases between them. Germline CDR1 is LNHDA and CDR2 is SQIVND (reference sequence). The CDR3 DNA reads TGTGCCAGTAGTGGAGCGGGTCCCCCCTACGAGCAGTACTTC. It translates to CASSGAGPPYEQYF.

This chain joins TRBV9 and TRBJ2-3; 8 bases are a match to TRBD2. CDR3 length: 16 amino acids. Germline CDR1 SGDLS, CDR2 YYNGEE. The trim removed 3 bases at V and 2 bases at J, leaving 8 bases unmatched. CDR3 DNA: TGTGCCAGCAGCGCCCTAGGACTAGCTAACACAGATACGCAGTATTTT. It specifies CASSALGLANTDTQYF.

The chain uses TRBV28 and TRBJ2-7, with 10 bases lining up with TRBD2. Losses at the gene ends were 2 bases for V and 5 bases for J; bases not matched to a gene: 3. This CDR3 has 14 amino acids. The V gene's germline CDR1 is MDHEN and CDR2 SYDVKM. CDR3 region: CASSLRSGRNEQYF. DNA of the CDR3: TGTGCCAGCAGTTTACGTAGCGGGAGGAACGAGCAGTACTTC. Full variable domain (rest looked up from reference TRBV28 and TRBJ2-7): DVKVTQSSRYLVKRTGEKVFLECVQDMDHENMFWYRQDPGLGLRLIYFSYDVKMKEKGDIPEGYSVSREKKERFSLILESASTNQTSMYLCASSLRSGRNEQYFGPGTRLTVT.

This sequence joins TRBV19 and TRBJ1-1; D gene uncertain. V lost 10 bases and J lost 1, with 13 bases in between. Looked up from germline, CDR1 is LNHDA and CDR2 is SQIVND (reference sequence). This CDR3 is built from 13 residues. The chain's CDR3 is CATAMGRNTEAFF. DNA for the CDR3: TGTGCCACCGCCATGGGCAGGAACACTGAAGCTTTCTTT.

This chain connects TRBV5-1 to TRBJ2-1, with TRBD1 matching 7 bases. Germline V CDR1 and CDR2: SGHRS, YFSETQ. Trimming took 3 bases from V and 4 from J; bases not matched to a gene: 4. This CDR3 region has 14 residues. The CDR3 here is CASSSDRVYNEQFF. DNA for the CDR3: TGCGCCAGCAGCTCAGACAGGGTGTACAATGAGCAGTTCTTC.

DNA for the CDR3: TGTGCCAGCAGTTTCGGGAGATATAGCAATCAGCCCCAGCATTTT. It is translated as CASSFGRYSNQPQHF. The chain is built from TRBV28 and TRBJ1-5, with D unresolved. The CDR3 runs to 15 residues. The germline V gene encodes CDR1 MDHEN and CDR2 SYDVKM. Trimming pared 3 bases from V and 0 bases from J, leaving 9 bases between. Filled out from reference TRBV28 and TRBJ1-5, the complete variable domain reads DVKVTQSSRYLVKRTGEKVFLECVQDMDHENMFWYRQDPGLGLRLIYFSYDVKMKEKGDIPEGYSVSREKKERFSLILESASTNQTSMYLCASSFGRYSNQPQHFGDGTRLSIL.

V usage is TRBV23-1 and J usage is TRBJ1-4, with a possible D match to TRBD1 (6 bases). TRBV23-1 is an open reading frame, and its role is uncertain. The CDR3 consists of 17 residues. V was cut by 2 bases and J by 0 bases, with 13 bases left in between. The CDR3 loop reads CASSQLEGVATNEKLFF. The DNA of the CDR3 is TGCGCCAGCAGTCAACTTGAGGGGGTCGCAACTAATGAAAAACTGTTTTTT.

V gene TRBV30 combines with J gene TRBJ2-3; D perhaps matches TRBD2 (5 bases). Trimming stripped 5 bases from V and 2 bases from J, with 17 bases between. Germline values: CDR1 GTSNPN, CDR2 SVGIG (reference sequence). This CDR3 is 15 amino acids long. The CDR3 bases are TGTGCCTGGGCGGCGGCGGGTCGGAACACAGATACGCAGTATTTT. This translates into CAWAAAGRNTDTQYF. Full variable domain (outside the CDR3, taken from reference TRBV30 and TRBJ2-3): SQTIHQWPATLVQPVGSPLSLECTVEGTSNPNLYWYRQAAGRGLQLLFYSVGIGQISSEVPQNLSASRPQDRQFILSSKKLLLSDSGFYLCAWAAAGRNTDTQYFGPGTRLTVL.